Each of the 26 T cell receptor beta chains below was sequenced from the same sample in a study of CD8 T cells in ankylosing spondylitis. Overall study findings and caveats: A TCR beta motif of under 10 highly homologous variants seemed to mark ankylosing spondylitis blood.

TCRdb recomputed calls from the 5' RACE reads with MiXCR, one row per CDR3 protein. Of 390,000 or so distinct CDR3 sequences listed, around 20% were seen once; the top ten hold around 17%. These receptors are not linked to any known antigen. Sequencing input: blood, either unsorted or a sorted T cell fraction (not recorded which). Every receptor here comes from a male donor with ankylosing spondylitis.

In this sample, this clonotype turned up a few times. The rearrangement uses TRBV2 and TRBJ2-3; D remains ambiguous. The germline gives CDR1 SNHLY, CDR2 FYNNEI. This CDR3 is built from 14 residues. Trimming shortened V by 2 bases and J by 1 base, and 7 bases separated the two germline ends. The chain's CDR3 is CASSEKRGTDTQYF. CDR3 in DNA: TGTGCCAGCAGTGAAAAGCGCGGCACAGATACGCAGTATTTT. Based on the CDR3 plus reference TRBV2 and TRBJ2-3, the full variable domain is EPEVTQTPSHQVTQMGQEVILRCVPISNHLYFYWYRQILGQKVEFLVSFYNNEISEKSEIFDDQFSVERPDGSNFTLKIRSTKLEDSAMYFCASSEKRGTDTQYFGPGTRLTVL.

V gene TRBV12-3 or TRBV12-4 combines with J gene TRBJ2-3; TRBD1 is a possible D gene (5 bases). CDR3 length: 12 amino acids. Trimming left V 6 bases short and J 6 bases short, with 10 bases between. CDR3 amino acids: CASRTEPDTQYF. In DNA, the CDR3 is TGTGCCAGCAGGACAGAACCTGATACGCAGTATTTT.

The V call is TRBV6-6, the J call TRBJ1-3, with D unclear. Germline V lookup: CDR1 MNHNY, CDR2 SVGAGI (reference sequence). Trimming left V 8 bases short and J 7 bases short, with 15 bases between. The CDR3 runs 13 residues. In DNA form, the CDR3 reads TGTGCCAGCGTATACCCCCCCAGGAACACCATATATTTT. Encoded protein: CASVYPPRNTIYF.

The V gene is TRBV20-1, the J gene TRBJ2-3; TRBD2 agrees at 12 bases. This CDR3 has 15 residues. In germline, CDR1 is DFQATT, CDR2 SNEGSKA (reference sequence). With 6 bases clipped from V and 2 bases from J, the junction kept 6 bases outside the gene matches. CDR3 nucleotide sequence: TGCAGTGCCCACAGGACTAGCGGGGACACAGATACGCAGTATTTT. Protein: CSAHRTSGDTDTQYF.

The CDR3 loop is CSARDHLNYEQYF. DNA of the CDR3: TGCAGTGCTAGAGATCACCTCAACTACGAGCAGTACTTC. The chain recombines TRBV20-1 with TRBJ2-7; D not resolved. The CDR3 totals 13 residues. The germline V gene has CDR1 DFQATT and CDR2 SNEGSKA (reference sequence). With 0 bases removed from V and 3 bases from J, the gap between germline ends came to 9 bases.

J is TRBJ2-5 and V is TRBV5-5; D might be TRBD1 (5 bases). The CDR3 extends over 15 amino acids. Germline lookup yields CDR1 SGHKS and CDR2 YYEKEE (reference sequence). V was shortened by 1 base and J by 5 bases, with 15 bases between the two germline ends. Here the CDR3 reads CASSLRTGRVETQYF. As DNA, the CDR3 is TGTGCCAGCAGCTTGCGTACGGGCAGGGTGGAGACCCAGTACTTC.

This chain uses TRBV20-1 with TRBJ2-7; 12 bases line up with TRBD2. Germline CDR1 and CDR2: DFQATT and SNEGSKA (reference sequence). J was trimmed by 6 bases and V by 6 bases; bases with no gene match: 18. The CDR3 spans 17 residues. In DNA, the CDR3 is TGCAGTGCCGATCTCCCTTGGGGACTAGCGGGTCGGGGCGAGCAGTACTTC. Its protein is CSADLPWGLAGRGEQYF.

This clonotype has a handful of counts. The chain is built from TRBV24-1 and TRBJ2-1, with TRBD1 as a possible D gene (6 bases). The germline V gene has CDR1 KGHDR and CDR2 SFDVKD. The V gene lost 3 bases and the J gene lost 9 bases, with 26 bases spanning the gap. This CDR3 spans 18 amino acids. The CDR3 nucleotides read TGTGCCACCAGTGATCCTCCGGGACATAGCATCATCGGAGGTGAGCAGTTCTTC. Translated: CATSDPPGHSIIGGEQFF.

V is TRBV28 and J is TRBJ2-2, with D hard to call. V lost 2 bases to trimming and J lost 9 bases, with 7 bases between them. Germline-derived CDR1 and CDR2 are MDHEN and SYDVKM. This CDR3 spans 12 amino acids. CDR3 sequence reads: CASSLTAWELFF. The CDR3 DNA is TGTGCCAGCAGTTTAACCGCTTGGGAGCTGTTTTTT.

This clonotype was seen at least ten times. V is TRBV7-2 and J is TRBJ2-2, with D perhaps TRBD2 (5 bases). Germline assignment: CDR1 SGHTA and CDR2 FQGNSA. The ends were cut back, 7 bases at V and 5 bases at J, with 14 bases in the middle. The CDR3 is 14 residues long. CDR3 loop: CASNLNRDTGELFF. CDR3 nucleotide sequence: TGTGCCAGCAACCTTAATCGGGATACCGGGGAGCTGTTTTTT.

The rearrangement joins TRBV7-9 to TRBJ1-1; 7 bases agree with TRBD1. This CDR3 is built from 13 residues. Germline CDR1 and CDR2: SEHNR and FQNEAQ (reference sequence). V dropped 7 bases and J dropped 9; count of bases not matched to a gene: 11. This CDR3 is CASNQRTGDKAFF. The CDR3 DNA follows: TGTGCCAGCAACCAAAGGACAGGCGATAAAGCTTTCTTT.

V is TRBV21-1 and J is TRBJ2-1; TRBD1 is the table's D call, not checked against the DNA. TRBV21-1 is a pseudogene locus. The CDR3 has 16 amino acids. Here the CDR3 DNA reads TGTGCCAGCAGCAAAGAGGGCGGGAGCTCCTACAATGAGCAGTTCTTC. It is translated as CASSKEGGSSYNEQFF.

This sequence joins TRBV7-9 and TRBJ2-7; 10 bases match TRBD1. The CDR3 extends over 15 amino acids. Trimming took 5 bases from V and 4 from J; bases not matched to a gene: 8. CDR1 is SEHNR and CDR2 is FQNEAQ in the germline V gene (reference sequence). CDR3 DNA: TGTGCCAGCAGCCCTTATCGGGACAGGGGTTACGAGCAGTACTTC. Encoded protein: CASSPYRDRGYEQYF.

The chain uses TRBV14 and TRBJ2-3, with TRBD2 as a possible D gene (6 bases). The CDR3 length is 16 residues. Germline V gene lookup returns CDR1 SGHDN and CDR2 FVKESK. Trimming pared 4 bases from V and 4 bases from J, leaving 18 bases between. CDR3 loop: CASSRPGRGGADTQYF. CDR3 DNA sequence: TGTGCCAGCAGCCGTCCGGGAAGGGGAGGAGCAGATACGCAGTATTTT.

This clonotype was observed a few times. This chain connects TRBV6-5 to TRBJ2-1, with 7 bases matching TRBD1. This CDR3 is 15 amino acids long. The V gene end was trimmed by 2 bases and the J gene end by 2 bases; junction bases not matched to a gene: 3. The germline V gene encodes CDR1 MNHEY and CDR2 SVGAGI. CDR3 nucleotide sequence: TGTGCCAGCAGTTACGAGACAGGGCCCTACAATGAGCAGTTCTTC. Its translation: CASSYETGPYNEQFF.

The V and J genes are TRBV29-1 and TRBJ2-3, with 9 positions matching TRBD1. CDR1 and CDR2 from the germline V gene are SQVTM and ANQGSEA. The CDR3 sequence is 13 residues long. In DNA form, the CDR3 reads TGCAGTGTTAGGACAGGGGGCACAGATACGCAGTATTTT. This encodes CSVRTGGTDTQYF.

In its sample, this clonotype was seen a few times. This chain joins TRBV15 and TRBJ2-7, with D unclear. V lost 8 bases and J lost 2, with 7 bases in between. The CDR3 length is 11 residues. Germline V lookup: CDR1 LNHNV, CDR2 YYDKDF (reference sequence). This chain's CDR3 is CATGDTYEQYF. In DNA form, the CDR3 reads TGTGCCACCGGAGACACCTACGAGCAGTACTTC.

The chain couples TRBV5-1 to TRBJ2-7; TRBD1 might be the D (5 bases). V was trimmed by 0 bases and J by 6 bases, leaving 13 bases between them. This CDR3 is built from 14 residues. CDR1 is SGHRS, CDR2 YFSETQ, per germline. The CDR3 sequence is CASSLVAGSAEQYF. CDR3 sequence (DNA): TGCGCCAGCAGCTTGGTCGCAGGGTCCGCCGAGCAGTACTTC.

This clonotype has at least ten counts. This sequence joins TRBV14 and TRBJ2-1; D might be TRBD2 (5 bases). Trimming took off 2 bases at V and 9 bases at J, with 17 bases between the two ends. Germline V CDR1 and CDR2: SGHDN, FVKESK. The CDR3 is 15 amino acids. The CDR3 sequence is CASSQLVWTLGEQFF. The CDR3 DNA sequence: TGTGCCAGCAGCCAACTTGTTTGGACTCTGGGTGAGCAGTTCTTC.

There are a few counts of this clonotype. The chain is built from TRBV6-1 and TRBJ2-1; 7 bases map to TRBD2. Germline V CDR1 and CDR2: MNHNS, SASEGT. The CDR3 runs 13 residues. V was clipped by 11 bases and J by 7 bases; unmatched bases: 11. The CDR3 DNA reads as TGTGCCTGCCAGCGGGGACTCCGGAATGAGCAGTTCTTC. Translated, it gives CACQRGLRNEQFF.

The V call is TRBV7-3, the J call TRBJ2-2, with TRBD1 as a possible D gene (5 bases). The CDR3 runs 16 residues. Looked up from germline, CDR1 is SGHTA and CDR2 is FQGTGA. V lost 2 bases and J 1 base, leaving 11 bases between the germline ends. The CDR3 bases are TGTGCCAGCAGCTTATTTGCAGGGCTGAACACCGGGGAGCTGTTTTTT. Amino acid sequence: CASSLFAGLNTGELFF. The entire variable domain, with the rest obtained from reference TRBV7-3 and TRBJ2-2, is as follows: GAGVSQTPSNKVTEKGKYVELRCDPISGHTALYWYRQSLGQGPEFLIYFQGTGAADDSGLPNDRFFAVRPEGSVSTLKIQRTERGDSAVYLCASSLFAGLNTGELFFGEGSRLTVL.

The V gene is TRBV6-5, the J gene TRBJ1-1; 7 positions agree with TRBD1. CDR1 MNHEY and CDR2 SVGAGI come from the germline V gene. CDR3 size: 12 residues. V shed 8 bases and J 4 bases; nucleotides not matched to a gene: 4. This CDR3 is CASGAGGTEAFF. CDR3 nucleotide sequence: TGTGCCAGCGGGGCAGGGGGCACTGAAGCTTTCTTT.

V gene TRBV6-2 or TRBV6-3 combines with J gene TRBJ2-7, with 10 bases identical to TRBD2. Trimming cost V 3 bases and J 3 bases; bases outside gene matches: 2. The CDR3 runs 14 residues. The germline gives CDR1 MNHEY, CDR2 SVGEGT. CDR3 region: CASSYGTSDYEQYF. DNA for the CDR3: TGTGCCAGCAGTTATGGGACTAGCGACTACGAGCAGTACTTC.

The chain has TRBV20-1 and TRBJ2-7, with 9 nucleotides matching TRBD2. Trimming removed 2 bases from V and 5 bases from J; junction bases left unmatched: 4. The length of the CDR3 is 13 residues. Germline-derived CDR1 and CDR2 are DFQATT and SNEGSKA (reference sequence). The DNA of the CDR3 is TGCAGTGCTAGATTAGCGGGAGCCCACGAGCAGTACTTC. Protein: CSARLAGAHEQYF.

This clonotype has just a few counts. This CDR3 reads CAIRGRANTEAFF. CDR3 in DNA: TGTGCCATCAGGGGCAGGGCGAACACTGAAGCTTTCTTT. The chain links TRBV10-3 to TRBJ1-1, with D maybe TRBD1 (5 bases). Trimming took off 6 bases at V and 1 base at J, with 9 bases between the two ends. Germline V gene data show CDR1 as ENHRY and CDR2 as SYGVKD. This CDR3 spans 13 amino acids.

The CDR3 protein is CASSQTWDSTGELFF. CDR3 DNA sequence: TGTGCCAGCAGCCAAACCTGGGACAGCACCGGGGAGCTGTTTTTT. This rearrangement joins TRBV3-1 to TRBJ2-2; TRBD1 matches at 7 bases. V was clipped by 2 bases and J by 4 bases; unmatched bases: 4. Per the germline V gene, CDR1 is LGHDT and CDR2 is YNNKEL (reference sequence). CDR3 length: 15 amino acids.